The T cell receptor beta chain described here comes from a study of blood T cell repertoires in COVID-19. Study background: Samples taken during acute and convalescent COVID-19 were collected in the United States, Italy and Spain.

The participants were between roughly 18 and 100 years old and came from some 23 US areas. The CDR3 has 19 residues. Germline V gives CDR1 LGHDT, CDR2 YNNKEL (reference sequence). V dropped 4 bases and J dropped 8; count of bases not matched to a gene: 18. The assay was immunoSEQ multiplex PCR, and TCRdb's table has in-frame clones only and misses some. The sample includes roughly 330,000 clones, around 87% of them seen just once. Sequenced input: PBMCs or T cells enriched from blood (not recorded which). This TCR came from a woman aged 25 to 39 who had recovered from COVID-19. The V call is TRBV3-1 (or the pseudogene TRBV3-2), the J call TRBJ1-4; 11 bases fit TRBD1. The CDR3, as DNA: TGTGCCAGCAGCCGCAGACCGGGACAGGGGGAGGGTTCTAGAGAAAAACTGTTTTTT. It is translated as CASSRRPGQGEGSREKLFF.